This T cell receptor (beta chain) came from a study of cytomegalovirus exposure and HLA in healthy donors. Study background: About 85 million unique TCR sequences came from HLA-typed donors in an early release.

The CDR3 is 15 residues long. Trimming took 1 base from V and 4 from J; bases not matched to a gene: 4. The V gene's germline CDR1 is MGHRA and CDR2 YSYEKL. The study ran its PCR with 60 Vbeta and 13 Jbeta primers. In the source study's methods: Counted up in a later analysis, unique TCR beta chains came to 65 million to 100 million, with around 10 million shared. Assay: immunoSEQ multiplex PCR; the TCRdb copy retains only in-frame clones and omits some. V and J calls and clone size are as listed in that table; D and trimming were resolved from the DNA. The profile shows some 150,000 clones, approximately 87% of them singletons.

Sequencing used PBMCs. The chain joins TRBV4-1 to TRBJ2-5; the match to TRBD1 covers 9 bases. This receptor was taken from a man aged 35 to 55 in good health and CMV-seronegative. CDR3 in amino acids: CASSQATGGPETQYF. CDR3 sequence (DNA): TGCGCCAGCAGCCAAGCTACAGGGGGCCCAGAGACCCAGTACTTC.